This T cell receptor beta chain was sequenced for a study of blood T cell repertoires in COVID-19. Study in general: The analysed material was cDNA or gDNA that came from T cells, B-cell-depleted T cells, or PBMCs.

The table came from immunoSEQ multiplex PCR; TCRdb's copy has only in-frame clones and leaves some out. The table shows 150,000 to 180,000 clones, with more than 80% occurring only once. Germline-derived CDR1 and CDR2 are LGHNT and FRNRAP. V was pared by 5 bases and J by 6 bases, with 17 bases between. This CDR3 spans 15 amino acids. This clone was detected a few times. The specimen sequenced was peripheral blood. This receptor was identified in a woman aged 40 to 49 with acute or convalescent COVID-19. The chain recombines TRBV12-5 with TRBJ1-5; D gene uncertain. The CDR3 DNA reads TGTGCTAGTGGTCCCCCCGCGGGATCAAGTCAGCCCCAGCATTTT. Its protein is CASGPPAGSSQPQHF. Variable domain in full (rest from reference TRBV12-5 and TRBJ1-5): DARVTQTPRHKVTEMGQEVTMRCQPILGHNTVFWYRQTMMQGLELLAYFRNRAPLDDSGMPKDRFSAEMPDATLATLKIQPSEPRDSAVYFCASGPPAGSSQPQHFGDGTRLSIL.